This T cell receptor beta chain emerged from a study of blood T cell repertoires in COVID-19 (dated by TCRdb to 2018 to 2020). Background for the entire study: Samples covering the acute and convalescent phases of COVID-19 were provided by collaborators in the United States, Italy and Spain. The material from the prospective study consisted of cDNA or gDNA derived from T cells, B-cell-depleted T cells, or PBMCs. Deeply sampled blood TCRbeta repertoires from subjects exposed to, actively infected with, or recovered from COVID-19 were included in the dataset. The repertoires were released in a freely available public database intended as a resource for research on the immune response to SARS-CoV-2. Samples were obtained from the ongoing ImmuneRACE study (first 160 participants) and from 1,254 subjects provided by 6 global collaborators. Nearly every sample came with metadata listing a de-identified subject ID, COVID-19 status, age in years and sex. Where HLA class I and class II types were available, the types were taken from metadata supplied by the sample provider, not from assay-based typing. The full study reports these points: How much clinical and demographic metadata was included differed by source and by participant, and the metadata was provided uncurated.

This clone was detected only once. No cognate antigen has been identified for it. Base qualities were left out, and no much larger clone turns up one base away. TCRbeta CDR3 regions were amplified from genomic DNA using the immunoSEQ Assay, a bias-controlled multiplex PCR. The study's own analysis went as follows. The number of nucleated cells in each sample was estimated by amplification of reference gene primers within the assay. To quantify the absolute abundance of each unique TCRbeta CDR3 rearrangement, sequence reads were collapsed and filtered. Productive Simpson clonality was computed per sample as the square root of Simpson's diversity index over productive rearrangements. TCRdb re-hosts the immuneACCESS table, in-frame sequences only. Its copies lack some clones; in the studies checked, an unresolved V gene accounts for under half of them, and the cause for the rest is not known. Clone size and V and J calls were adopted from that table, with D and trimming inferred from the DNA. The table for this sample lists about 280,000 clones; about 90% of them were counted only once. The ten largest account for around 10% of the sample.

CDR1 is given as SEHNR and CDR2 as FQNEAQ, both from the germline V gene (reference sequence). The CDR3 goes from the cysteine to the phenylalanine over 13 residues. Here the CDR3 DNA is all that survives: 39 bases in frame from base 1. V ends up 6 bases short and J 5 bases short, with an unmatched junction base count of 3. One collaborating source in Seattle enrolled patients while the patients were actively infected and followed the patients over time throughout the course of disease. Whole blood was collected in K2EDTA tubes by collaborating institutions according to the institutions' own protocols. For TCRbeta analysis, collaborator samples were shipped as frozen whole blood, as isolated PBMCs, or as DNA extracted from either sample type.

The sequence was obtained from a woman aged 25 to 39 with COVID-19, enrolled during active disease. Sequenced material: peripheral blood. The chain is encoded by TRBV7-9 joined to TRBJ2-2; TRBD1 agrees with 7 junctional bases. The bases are TGTGCCAGCAGGGAACAGGGGACCGGGGAGCTGTTTTTT. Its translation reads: CASREQGTGELFF.